This T cell receptor (beta chain) came from a study of blood T cell repertoires in COVID-19. Sequencing was performed with immunoSEQ multiplex PCR; in TCRdb, only in-frame clones are kept and a portion is missing. The sample yields roughly 250,000 clones, 85% to 90% seen once. Germline CDR1 GTSNPN, CDR2 SVGIG (reference sequence). CDR3 size: 14 residues. The trim removed 0 bases at V and 17 bases at J, leaving 14 bases unmatched. The chain couples TRBV30 to TRBJ2-2, with 8 bases lining up with TRBD1. The receptor was derived from a woman younger than 45 with COVID-19, enrolled during active disease. The sequenced sample was peripheral blood. In nucleotides, the CDR3 is TGTGCCTGGAGTGTTCGAGGTGGCACAGGGGGAGCTTTTTTT. It specifies CAWSVRGGTGGAFF.